This TCR beta chain comes out of a study of response to subunit inactivated influenza vaccine. Findings and limits, study-wide: Authors suggested that a seasonal influenza vaccination recruits few new T cells each time.

A word on this clonotype: What it binds is not known.

Germline V lookup: CDR1 MGHDK, CDR2 SYGVNS. The CDR3 spans 13 residues. V lost 4 bases, J lost 4 bases, and 10 bases lay in between. One entry per CDR3 protein results from TCRdb running MiXCR on the RT-PCR reads. The top ten clones hold roughly 3% of a sample with approximately 520,000 distinct CDR3 sequences, 15% to 20% of them seen once. This receptor was taken from a man aged 45 to 75 who received an inactivated influenza vaccine. Sample: CD4+ T cells sorted from PBMCs, taken around 25 months after vaccination. This chain connects TRBV25-1 to TRBJ1-1; D is unresolved. The CDR3 sequence: CASSAQRVTEAFF. As DNA, the CDR3 is TGTGCCAGCAGTGCCCAACGGGTCACTGAAGCTTTCTTT.